These 13 T cell receptor beta chains share one sample of origin, sequenced in a study of regulatory T cells in long-lasting Graves disease. Time point: persistent/refractory GD, antithyroid drugs over 5 years with positive TRAb. RNA isolated from PBMCs was used to make the TCR library. Relying on iRepertoire HTBI primers and Arm-PCR of CDR3 regions, the team built TCR beta libraries. TCRdb independently ran MiXCR on the multiplex PCR reads; one entry per CDR3 protein. The sample holds a few hundred thousand distinct CDR3 sequences, 20% to 25% seen once. This sample comprised peripheral blood mononuclear cells (PBMCs), obtained when the disease was refractory, from a patient treated with antithyroid drugs. The receptors were sampled from a female donor with Graves disease.

This clonotype has just a few counts. V gene TRBV30 combines with J gene TRBJ1-4; 12 bases align to TRBD1. The germline V gene encodes CDR1 GTSNPN and CDR2 SVGIG (reference sequence). This CDR3 region has 15 residues. Losses at the gene ends were 2 bases for V and 10 bases for J; bases not matched to a gene: 8. This CDR3 is CAWSPGTGGSGKLFF. CDR3 coding DNA: TGTGCCTGGAGTCCCGGGACAGGGGGCTCTGGAAAACTGTTTTTT.

V usage is TRBV7-9 and J usage is TRBJ2-2, with a tentative D call TRBD2 (6 bases). The CDR3 consists of 13 residues. Germline V gene data show CDR1 as SEHNR and CDR2 as FQNEAQ (reference sequence). The germline V and J ends were trimmed by 5 bases and 6 bases, with 10 bases remaining between them. The CDR3 bases are TGTGCCAGCAGCGCCCCGGGGGCCGGGGAGCTGTTTTTT. Its protein is CASSAPGAGELFF.

This clonotype was seen many times. The genes are TRBV7-6 and TRBJ2-5, with TRBD1 identical over 10 bases. This CDR3 has 20 amino acids. Germline CDR1 and CDR2: SGHVS and FNYEAQ. With V trimmed by 4 bases and J by 1 base, 18 bases remained unmatched. In DNA, the CDR3 is TGTGCCAGCAGCTCCCGACGGACAGGGGGAAGTCTCGTCGGCCAAGAGACCCAGTACTTC. It encodes CASSSRRTGGSLVGQETQYF.

About this clonotype itself: This likely comes from a read error, as the CDR3 has no conserved phenylalanine or tryptophan at its end. V usage is TRBV18 and J usage is TRBJ1-1; D may be TRBD1 (5 bases). From germline, CDR1 is KGHSH and CDR2 LQKENI. The CDR3 totals 14 residues. Trimming pared 5 bases from V and 2 bases from J, leaving 12 bases between. The CDR3 DNA sequence: TGTGCCAGCTCAAGTAAGCAGGGAAACACTGAAGCTTTCCTT. This sequence encodes CASSSKQGNTEAFL.

The genes are TRBV5-5 and TRBJ2-5; D might be TRBD2 (6 bases). The CDR3 has 16 residues. Trimming shortened V by 0 bases and J by 1 base, and 13 bases separated the two germline ends. Germline values: CDR1 SGHKS, CDR2 YYEKEE (reference sequence). The CDR3 DNA reads TGTGCCAGCAGCTTGGCCGCCGGGGGAGGCCAAGAGACCCAGTACTTC. Translated: CASSLAAGGGQETQYF.

About this clonotype itself: At one end, the junction sequence differs from germline, possibly due to a read error. The chain uses TRBV20-1 and TRBJ2-7; 7 bases are shared with TRBD2. CDR3 length: 15 residues. Germline V gives CDR1 DFQATT, CDR2 SNEGSKA (reference sequence). The CDR3 sequence is CSARSPVAGSYEEYF. CDR3 DNA sequence: TGCAGTGCTAGGTCTCCGGTAGCGGGCTCCTACGAGGAGTACTTC.

This clonotype was detected only a few times. This rearrangement joins TRBV5-1 to TRBJ1-2; D unresolved. Per germline, CDR1 SGHRS and CDR2 YFSETQ. Trimming shortened V by 8 bases and J by 2 bases, and 7 bases separated the two germline ends. The CDR3 is 11 amino acids. The DNA for the CDR3 is TGCGCCAGTACAGACAACTATGGCTACACCTTC. It translates to CASTDNYGYTF.

In this sample, this clonotype turned up many times. CDR3 coding DNA: TGTGCCAGCAGTCTGGACGCAGGACCTCTAGCCAAAAACATTCAGTACTTC. As protein: CASSLDAGPLAKNIQYF. The chain combines TRBV28 with TRBJ2-4; D is uncertain. The V gene's germline CDR1 is MDHEN and CDR2 SYDVKM. The V end was cut by 5 bases, the J end by 0 bases, with 17 bases between. The CDR3 spans 17 residues.

The rearrangement joins TRBV29-1 to TRBJ2-4, with 11 bases fitting TRBD2. Germline V lookup: CDR1 SQVTM, CDR2 ANQGSEA. There are 16 residues in the CDR3. Trimming took 3 bases from V and 7 from J; bases not matched to a gene: 11. CDR3 loop: CSVEVLAGGSRNIQYF. The CDR3 DNA is TGCAGCGTTGAGGTCCTAGCGGGAGGTAGTCGTAACATTCAGTACTTC.

This chain joins TRBV19 and TRBJ1-3; D unresolved. The V gene's germline CDR1 is LNHDA and CDR2 SQIVND (reference sequence). The CDR3 runs to 13 residues. Trimming shortened V by 4 bases and J by 0 bases, and 4 bases separated the two germline ends. The CDR3 sequence: CASSTISGNTIYF. For the CDR3, the DNA is TGTGCCAGTAGTACAATCTCTGGAAACACCATATATTTT. Complete variable domain (other parts from reference TRBV19 and TRBJ1-3): DGGITQSPKYLFRKEGQNVTLSCEQNLNHDAMYWYRQDPGQGLRLIYYSQIVNDFQKGDIAEGYSVSREKKESFPLTVTSAQKNPTAFYLCASSTISGNTIYFGEGSWLTVV.

This clonotype has ten or more counts. The V and J genes are TRBV11-1 and TRBJ2-7, with 8 bases aligning to TRBD2. The CDR3 is 15 residues long. Germline V lookup: CDR1 SGHAT, CDR2 FQDESV (reference sequence). After removal of 3 bases from V and 2 bases from J, the junction contained 6 bases not matched to a gene. Here the CDR3 reads CASSFLAGYTYEQYF. The CDR3 DNA reads TGTGCCAGCAGCTTCCTAGCGGGTTACACCTACGAGCAGTACTTC.

At least ten counts were recorded for this clonotype. The J gene is TRBJ2-7, the V gene TRBV9; 8 nucleotides agree with TRBD2. The germline V gene has CDR1 SGDLS and CDR2 YYNGEE. After removal of 5 bases from V and 4 bases from J, the junction contained 8 bases not matched to a gene. The CDR3 runs 14 residues. The CDR3 protein is CASSVAGGPYEQYF. CDR3 nucleotides: TGTGCCAGCAGTGTCGCGGGAGGTCCTTACGAGCAGTACTTC.

The chain carries TRBV6-2 or TRBV6-3 and TRBJ1-1; TRBD1 is a possible D gene (5 bases). Germline assignment: CDR1 MNHEY and CDR2 SVGEGT. V was shortened by 4 bases and J by 3 bases, with 15 bases between the two germline ends. CDR3 length: 15 amino acids. CDR3 amino acids: CASSSPSLRDTEAFF. DNA for the CDR3: TGTGCCAGCAGTTCCCCTTCCCTCAGGGACACTGAAGCTTTCTTT.